These T cell receptor beta chains were read from a single sample in a study of T-cell memory formation after mild COVID-19. From the 5' RACE reads, TCRdb called clonotypes with MiXCR, one entry per CDR3 protein. The table includes roughly 150,000 distinct CDR3 sequences, 13% to 15% detected once. Sequenced sample: PBMCs or a T cell subset sorted from them (not recorded which). These receptors all come from an adult woman who had mild COVID-19 (a few samples of this study predate the infection). Cell type and time point are not known. The CDR3 runs from the conserved cysteine through the conserved F or W. The order of the fields is D gene, V gene, clone size, J gene, CDR3 protein, CDR3 DNA. The D gene is left open where the match is weak. A row's size may be missing; if present it is once, few, many or a size class.

TRBD1	TRBV7-9	NA	TRBJ2-7	CASSLDRDRGPYEQYF	TGTGCCAGCAGCTTGGACCGGGACAGGGGCCCCTACGAGCAGTACTTC
NA	TRBV7-8	NA	TRBJ1-1	CASSLPARSTGKNTEAFF	TGTGCCAGCAGCTTACCAGCCCGTTCTACAGGGAAGAACACTGAAGCTTTCTTT
NA	TRBV5-1	NA	TRBJ2-3	CASSDVLGGRTDTQYF	TGCGCCAGCAGCGACGTCCTGGGTGGGCGCACAGATACGCAGTATTTT
NA	TRBV7-6	few	TRBJ2-7	CASSLDESYEQYF	TGTGCCAGCAGCTTAGATGAGTCCTACGAGCAGTACTTC
TRBD2	TRBV7-9	few	TRBJ2-3	CASSFGQRDPTDTQYF	TGTGCCAGCAGCTTTGGCCAGCGGGATCCCACAGATACGCAGTATTTT
TRBD1	TRBV5-1	NA	TRBJ2-1	CASSLGDRVIGEQFF	TGCGCCAGCAGCTTGGGGGACAGGGTTATAGGTGAGCAGTTCTTC
NA	TRBV27	many	TRBJ2-7	CASSPGGSYEQYF	TGTGCCAGCAGCCCAGGGGGGTCCTACGAGCAGTACTTC
NA	TRBV7-9	NA	TRBJ1-1	CASQATAAMNTEAFF	TGTGCCAGCCAGGCCACGGCCGCGATGAACACTGAAGCTTTCTTT
NA	TRBV6-5	NA	TRBJ1-1	CASSYGYGTNTEAFF	TGTGCCAGCAGTTACGGGTACGGGACGAACACTGAAGCTTTCTTT
NA	TRBV9	NA	TRBJ2-2	CASSAGNSGGELFF	TGTGCCAGTAGCGCCGGGAACTCCGGCGGGGAGCTGTTTTTT
TRBD2	TRBV20-1	NA	TRBJ2-1	CSAGGSGRTSYNEQFF	TGCAGTGCGGGGGGTAGCGGGAGGACCTCCTACAATGAGCAGTTCTTC
NA	TRBV14	NA	TRBJ1-2	CASSLVRGSGYTF	TGTGCCAGCAGCCTCGTCAGGGGAAGCGGCTACACCTTC
TRBD2	TRBV24-1	NA	TRBJ2-2	CATSDLRSAGVGTGELFF	TGTGCCACCAGTGATTTGCGGTCAGCGGGAGTAGGCACCGGGGAGCTGTTTTTT
NA	TRBV5-1	few	TRBJ2-7	CASSPIAGQGTEQYF	TGCGCCAGCAGCCCGATAGCGGGACAGGGAACCGAGCAGTACTTC
NA	TRBV29-1	many	TRBJ2-1	CSVGRSFTLYNEQFF	TGCAGCGTTGGTCGATCCTTCACCCTCTACAATGAGCAGTTCTTC
NA	TRBV20-1	NA	TRBJ2-7	CSAGGASYEQYF	TGCAGCGCCGGCGGGGCATCCTACGAGCAGTACTTC
NA	TRBV7-8	NA	TRBJ2-3	CASSSGTGSVHTQYF	TGTGCCAGCAGCTCCGGGACTGGTTCTGTTCATACGCAGTATTTT
NA	TRBV7-7	NA	TRBJ2-5	CASSLNIQGQETQYF	TGTGCCAGCAGCCTCAACATACAAGGCCAAGAGACCCAGTACTTC
NA	TRBV4-1	few	TRBJ2-7	CASSQGDEQYF	TGCGCCAGCAGCCAAGGTGACGAGCAGTACTTC
NA	TRBV7-3	NA	TRBJ1-1	CAGRGFNPMGTEAFF	TGTGCTGGCAGGGGCTTTAACCCTATGGGCACTGAAGCTTTCTTT
NA	TRBV5-6	NA	TRBJ2-7	CASSYSADNEQYF	TGTGCCAGCAGCTACAGTGCGGACAACGAGCAGTACTTC
TRBD1	TRBV6-5	NA	TRBJ1-2	CASSNYRGNNGYTF	TGTGCCAGCAGTAACTACAGGGGGAACAATGGCTACACCTTC
NA	TRBV5-1	NA	TRBJ1-2	CASSSPGTAGYTF	TGCGCCAGCAGCTCTCCCGGGACTGCAGGCTACACCTTC
NA	TRBV9	NA	TRBJ2-7	CASSGGGFLSYEQYF	TGTGCCAGCAGCGGCGGGGGCTTCCTCTCCTACGAGCAGTACTTC
NA	TRBV6-1	few	TRBJ1-5	CASRELVTNSNQPQHF	TGTGCCAGCAGAGAATTAGTAACGAATAGCAATCAGCCCCAGCATTTT
TRBD2	TRBV7-9	NA	TRBJ2-7	CASSSLLAGGPFEQYF	TGTGCCAGCAGCTCGCTCCTAGCGGGAGGGCCTTTCGAGCAGTACTTC
NA	TRBV7-9	NA	TRBJ2-1	CASSLSVGRQDEQFF	TGTGCCAGCAGCTTATCGGTGGGAAGGCAGGATGAGCAGTTCTTC
NA	TRBV7-9	NA	TRBJ2-3	CASSLWSYGTDTQYF	TGTGCCAGCAGCTTATGGTCTTACGGCACAGATACGCAGTATTTT
NA	TRBV19	NA	TRBJ2-7	CASRSGSEGPYEQYF	TGTGCCAGTAGAAGCGGCTCTGAAGGGCCTTACGAGCAGTACTTC
TRBD2	TRBV6-5	few	TRBJ2-5	CASSPWTSGSGETQYF	TGTGCCAGCAGTCCGTGGACTAGCGGGAGTGGAGAGACCCAGTACTTC
NA	TRBV9	many	TRBJ2-5	CASSEGGETQYF	TGTGCCAGCAGCGAGGGGGGAGAGACCCAGTACTTC
NA	TRBV7-2	medium-sized	TRBJ1-2	CASSSKQGFGDGYTF	TGTGCCAGCAGCTCTAAACAGGGTTTTGGGGATGGCTACACCTTC
TRBD1	TRBV27	once	TRBJ2-7	CASSRQGVYEQYF	TGTGCCAGCAGTAGGCAGGGGGTCTACGAGCAGTACTTC
NA	TRBV21-1	NA	TRBJ2-1	CVSRGRMPDEQFF	TGTGTCAGCAGGGGAAGGATGCCTGATGAGCAGTTCTTC
TRBD1	TRBV12-3/TRBV12-4	few	TRBJ1-2	CASSLYRGDIDYGYTF	TGTGCCAGCAGTTTGTACAGGGGGGACATTGACTATGGCTACACCTTC
NA	TRBV12-3/TRBV12-4	NA	TRBJ2-2	CASSSSGTGELFF	TGTGCCAGCAGTTCCTCGGGAACCGGGGAGCTGTTTTTT
NA	TRBV7-3	few	TRBJ2-2	CASSLFPEMGTGELFF	TGTGCCAGCAGCTTATTCCCGGAGATGGGCACCGGGGAGCTGTTTTTT